This record covers a single TCR beta chain. The data are from a study of cytomegalovirus exposure and HLA in healthy donors. PCR was performed using 60 Vbeta and 13 Jbeta primers. Method: immunoSEQ multiplex PCR; TCRdb's copy keeps in-frame clones and lacks some. Seen here are around 200,000 clones, about 79% observed once, and the top ten hold 2% to 2.5%. The V gene end was trimmed by 5 bases and the J gene end by 0 bases; junction bases not matched to a gene: 9. The length of the CDR3 is 20 residues. CDR1 is MDHEN and CDR2 is SYDVKM in the germline V gene. Sequenced input: PBMCs. The genes are TRBV28 and TRBJ2-6; 14 bases fit TRBD2. The sequence derives from a woman aged 45-60 years in good health and CMV-seronegative. The CDR3 spells CASSRAGLAGANSGANVLTF. The CDR3 coding sequence is TGTGCCAGCAGTAGAGCGGGACTAGCGGGAGCCAACTCTGGGGCCAACGTCCTGACTTTC.